Listed here is a single T cell receptor beta chain. Its antigen remains unknown. Second-dose intervals of approximately 4 or approximately 12 weeks were pooled. Method: immunoSEQ multiplex PCR; TCRdb's copy keeps in-frame clones and lacks some. This sample has tens of thousands of clones; 92% occur once, and the top ten carry around 3.2%. The data were obtained in a study of T cell responses to AZD1222 COVID-19 vaccine. Overall study results and limits: Repertoires were obtained only post-peak T cell response. In the spike-specific TCR repertoire, nearly half reportedly target unmutated variant regions. Females made up more of the donors, who were largely white British, and clonal diversity may have come out too low.

The source of this sequence is an adult who received the AZD1222 COVID-19 vaccine. This sample comprised peripheral blood, obtained 28 days after the second AZD1222 dose.

CDR3 DNA sequence: TGTGCCAGCAGCCTCGGGGAGGGGGAGACCCAGTACTTC. It is translated as CASSLGEGETQYF. V is TRBV12-3 or TRBV12-4 and J is TRBJ2-5; 7 nucleotides align to TRBD2. The CDR3 contains 13 residues. Trimming cost V 6 bases and J 5 bases; bases outside gene matches: 6.